The 5 T cell receptor beta chains presented below share a single source sample, sequenced in a study of cytomegalovirus exposure and HLA in healthy donors. With 60 Vbeta and 13 Jbeta primers, the PCR was carried out. Assay used: immunoSEQ multiplex PCR; TCRdb lists only in-frame clones, some missing. The sample yields some 200,000 clones, over 65% seen once. The specimen sequenced was PBMCs. These receptors were taken from a man aged 40-55 years in good health and CMV-seronegative.

The chain couples TRBV30 to TRBJ2-5; 10 bases line up with TRBD2. The V and J ends lost 3 bases and 1 base, in that order; junction bases with no gene match: 2. The CDR3 runs to 14 residues. The germline V gene has CDR1 GTSNPN and CDR2 SVGIG (reference sequence). CDR3 nucleotides: TGTGCCTGGAGCTGGACTAGCGGCCAAGAGACCCAGTACTTC. It yields the protein CAWSWTSGQETQYF.

The chain combines TRBV27 with TRBJ1-4; D perhaps matches TRBD1 (6 bases). V dropped 0 bases and J dropped 7 bases, with 12 bases sitting between them. From germline, CDR1 is MNHEY and CDR2 SMNVEV (reference sequence). The CDR3 has 15 residues. CDR3 amino acids: CASSLSGGVGEKLFF. The CDR3 DNA reads TGTGCCAGCAGTTTATCAGGGGGTGTCGGTGAAAAACTGTTTTTT.

This clone was recorded once. The chain couples TRBV2 to TRBJ2-2, with TRBD1 matching 9 bases. Looked up from germline, CDR1 is SNHLY and CDR2 is FYNNEI. The CDR3 is 16 residues long. J gave up 5 bases and V 4 bases, and 8 bases lay outside the gene matches. CDR3 loop: CASSASRDRVTGELFF. For the CDR3, the DNA is TGTGCCAGCAGTGCTTCCCGGGACAGGGTTACCGGGGAGCTGTTTTTT.

The chain joins TRBV28 to TRBJ2-7; 11 bases agree with TRBD2. Trimming at V came to 2 bases and at J to 4 bases, leaving 1 base not matched to a gene. Germline values: CDR1 MDHEN, CDR2 SYDVKM. The CDR3 extends over 14 amino acids. This CDR3 reads CASSLTSGRYEQYF. CDR3 nucleotides: TGTGCCAGCAGTTTAACTAGCGGGAGATACGAGCAGTACTTC.

This chain connects TRBV27 to TRBJ2-1; 10 nucleotides match TRBD2. This CDR3 is 15 amino acids long. Germline lookup yields CDR1 MNHEY and CDR2 SMNVEV (reference sequence). The V and J ends lost 5 bases and 7 bases, in that order; junction bases with no gene match: 8. CDR3: CASSIIAGGENEQFF. The DNA for the CDR3 is TGTGCCAGCAGTATCATAGCGGGAGGAGAAAATGAGCAGTTCTTC.